This T cell receptor beta chain was documented in a study of response to subunit inactivated influenza vaccine. This clonotype has a handful of counts. MiXCR, run by TCRdb on the RT-PCR reads, gives a single entry per CDR3 protein. The data hold 500,000 or so distinct CDR3 sequences, with about 15% observed a single time. This CDR3 spans 14 amino acids. V lost 2 bases to trimming and J lost 8 bases, with 11 bases between them. Germline V gene lookup returns CDR1 SGHRS and CDR2 YFSETQ. The J gene is TRBJ1-6, the V gene TRBV5-1; maybe TRBD1 (5 bases). The specimen comprised CD4+ T cells sorted from PBMCs, sampled 23 to 25 months after vaccination. The sequence was collected from a man between 50 and 70 years old who received an inactivated influenza vaccine. CDR3 in DNA: TGCGCCAGCAGCTTCCAGGGTACTGATTCACCCCTCCACTTT. Amino acid sequence: CASSFQGTDSPLHF.